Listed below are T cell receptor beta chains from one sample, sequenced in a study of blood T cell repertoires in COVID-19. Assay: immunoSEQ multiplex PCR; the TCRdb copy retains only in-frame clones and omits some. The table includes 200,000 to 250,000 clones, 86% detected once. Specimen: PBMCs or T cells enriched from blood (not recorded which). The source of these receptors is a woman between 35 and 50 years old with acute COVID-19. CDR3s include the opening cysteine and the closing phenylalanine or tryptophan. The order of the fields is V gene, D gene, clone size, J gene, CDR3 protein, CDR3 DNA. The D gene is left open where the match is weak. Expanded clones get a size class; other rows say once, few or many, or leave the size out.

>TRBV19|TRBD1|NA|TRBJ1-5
CASSTTGTGGYSNQPQHF
TGTGCCAGTAGTACAACCGGGACAGGGGGGTATAGCAATCAGCCCCAGCATTTT
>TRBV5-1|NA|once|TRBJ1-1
CASSPPRGGTEAFF
TGCGCCAGCAGCCCCCCTAGAGGGGGCACTGAAGCTTTCTTT
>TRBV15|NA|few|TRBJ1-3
CATSIRHDSGNTIYF
TGTGCCACCAGCATAAGACATGACTCTGGAAACACCATATATTTT
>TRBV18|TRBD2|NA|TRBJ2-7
CASSPSRGAYEQYF
TGTGCCAGCTCACCCTCACGGGGGGCCTACGAGCAGTACTTC
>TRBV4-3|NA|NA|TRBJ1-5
CASSQYRASNQPQHF
TGCGCCAGCAGCCAATACAGGGCTAGCAATCAGCCCCAGCATTTT
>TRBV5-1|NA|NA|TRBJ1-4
CASRWGVSVTNEKLFF
TGCGCCAGCAGGTGGGGCGTGTCAGTAACTAATGAAAAACTGTTTTTT
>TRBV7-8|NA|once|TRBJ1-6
CASSSFPRGEVNSPLHF
TGTGCCAGCAGCTCCTTCCCACGGGGTGAGGTTAATTCACCCCTCCACTTT
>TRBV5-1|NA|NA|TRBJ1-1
CASSLEPASLFEAFF
TGCGCCAGCAGCTTGGAACCCGCGTCCCTATTTGAAGCTTTCTTT
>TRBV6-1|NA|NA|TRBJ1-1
CASSERASGTMNTEAFF
TGTGCCAGCAGTGAAAGGGCGTCAGGGACTATGAACACTGAAGCTTTCTTT
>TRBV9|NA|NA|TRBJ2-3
CASSVYGLSTDTQYF
TGTGCCAGCAGCGTTTACGGACTATCCACAGATACGCAGTATTTT
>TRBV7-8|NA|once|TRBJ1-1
CASSDPPYYRGEAFF
TGTGCCAGCAGCGATCCACCTTACTACCGCGGTGAAGCTTTCTTT
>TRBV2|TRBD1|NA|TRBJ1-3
CASSGGTGVGNTIYF
TGTGCCAGCAGTGGGGGGACAGGGGTAGGAAACACCATATATTTT
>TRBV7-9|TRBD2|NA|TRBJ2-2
CASSLLAVNTGELFF
TGTGCCAGCAGCTTACTAGCGGTGAACACCGGGGAGCTGTTTTTT
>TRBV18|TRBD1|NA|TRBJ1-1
CASSPGTGRAF
TGTGCCAGCTCACCCGGGACAGGGAGGGCCTTT
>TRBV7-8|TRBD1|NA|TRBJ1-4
CASSRRDRTEKLFF
TGTGCCAGCAGCCGGAGGGACAGAACTGAAAAACTGTTTTTT
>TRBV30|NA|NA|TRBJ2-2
CAWSVQDYLTGELFF
TGTGCCTGGAGTGTTCAGGACTACCTGACCGGGGAGCTGTTTTTT
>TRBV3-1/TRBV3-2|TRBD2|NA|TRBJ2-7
CASSLLAGAKSYEQYF
TGTGCCAGCAGCCTTCTAGCGGGGGCCAAGTCCTACGAGCAGTACTTC
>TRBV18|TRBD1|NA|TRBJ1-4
CASSLTGVGGEKLFF
TGTGCCAGCTCACTGACAGGGGTTGGCGGTGAAAAACTGTTTTTT